The 25 T cell receptor beta chains listed next were all sequenced from one sample in a study of shared clonotypes between healthy human individuals. The table came from immunoSEQ multiplex PCR; TCRdb's copy has only in-frame clones and leaves some out. The profile covers 2.5 million or so clones, with roughly 92% appearing a single time and about 0.13% taken by the ten largest. Sample: naive CD4+ T cells sorted from blood. Documented subset: CD45RA+ positively selected. The receptors were gathered from a man aged 18 to 30 in good health.

V and J are TRBV6-5 and TRBJ1-1; D is perhaps TRBD1 (6 bases). Germline V lookup: CDR1 MNHEY, CDR2 SVGAGI. The ends were cut back, 2 bases at V and 2 bases at J, with 12 bases in the middle. The CDR3 consists of 15 residues. This CDR3 reads CASSYPGTLNTEAFF. The CDR3 DNA sequence: TGTGCCAGCAGTTACCCCGGGACACTTAACACTGAAGCTTTCTTT.

This rearrangement joins TRBV7-3 to TRBJ1-2; 8 nucleotides agree with TRBD1. Trimming cost V 4 bases and J 5 bases; bases outside gene matches: 3. Germline CDR1 reads SGHTA; CDR2 reads FQGTGA. This CDR3 spans 13 amino acids. The CDR3 nucleotides read TGTGCCAGCAGCTCCGACAGGGGATATGGCTACACCTTC. It codes for CASSSDRGYGYTF.

This chain joins TRBV19 and TRBJ1-6; D unclear. The V gene lost 6 bases and the J gene lost 0 bases, with 12 bases spanning the gap. The germline V gene encodes CDR1 LNHDA and CDR2 SQIVND (reference sequence). The CDR3 is 16 amino acids. The CDR3 bases are TGTGCCAGTAGAACCTTCGGGAGCTCCTATAATTCACCCCTCCACTTT. This gives the protein CASRTFGSSYNSPLHF.

This clone was seen a single time. The chain recombines TRBV6-5 with TRBJ2-7, with D tentatively TRBD2 (6 bases). Trimming shortened V by 4 bases and J by 0 bases, and 13 bases separated the two germline ends. The CDR3 is 15 amino acids. Per germline, CDR1 MNHEY and CDR2 SVGAGI. CDR3 DNA sequence: TGTGCCAGCAGTTCCCTCGGGGGTAGCTCCTACGAGCAGTACTTC. The encoded protein is CASSSLGGSSYEQYF.

This clone was seen only a few times. The chain carries TRBV12-5 and TRBJ1-4; D gene uncertain. Germline assignment: CDR1 LGHNT and CDR2 FRNRAP. The CDR3 consists of 12 residues. V was cut by 5 bases and J by 6 bases, with 7 bases left in between. The CDR3 nucleotides are TGTGCTAGTGGTCTGACGGATGAAAAACTGTTTTTT. This translates into CASGLTDEKLFF.

The J gene is TRBJ2-3, the V gene TRBV7-3; TRBD2 is a possible D gene (6 bases). V lost 6 bases and J lost 0, with 10 bases in between. The CDR3 length is 14 residues. From germline, CDR1 is SGHTA and CDR2 FQGTGA. CDR3 coding DNA: TGTGCCAGCAGTCGGGACTGGAGCACAGATACGCAGTATTTT. Protein product: CASSRDWSTDTQYF.

The rearrangement uses TRBV6-6 and TRBJ1-1; 7 bases map to TRBD1. Losses at the gene ends were 6 bases for V and 1 base for J; bases not matched to a gene: 5. Germline V gene lookup returns CDR1 MNHNY and CDR2 SVGAGI (reference sequence). The CDR3 runs to 14 residues. CDR3: CASRMDRTNTEAFF. The CDR3, as DNA: TGTGCCAGCAGAATGGACAGGACGAACACTGAAGCTTTCTTT.

The chain carries TRBV28 and TRBJ2-5; D is unclear. V was cut by 2 bases and J by 5 bases, with 6 bases left in between. The CDR3 runs to 12 residues. Germline assignment: CDR1 MDHEN and CDR2 SYDVKM. The CDR3 protein is CASSLDVETQYF. As DNA, the CDR3 is TGTGCCAGCAGTTTAGACGTGGAGACCCAGTACTTC.

The chain couples TRBV19 to TRBJ2-1; D is undetermined. V lost 4 bases, J lost 8 bases, and 18 bases lay in between. The CDR3 consists of 15 residues. Germline CDR1 and CDR2: LNHDA and SQIVND (reference sequence). The DNA of the CDR3 is TGTGCCAGTAGTACCCAAAGCGTCTCCCTCGATGAGCAGTTCTTC. Translating gives CASSTQSVSLDEQFF.

The gene calls are TRBV9 and TRBJ2-1; D is perhaps TRBD2 (5 bases). Germline V gives CDR1 SGDLS, CDR2 YYNGEE. The CDR3 is made up of 14 amino acids. Trimming cost V 4 bases and J 10 bases, with 18 bases left between them. CDR3 residues: CASSLVPSTREQFF. In DNA form, the CDR3 reads TGTGCCAGCAGCCTAGTGCCTAGCACAAGGGAGCAGTTCTTC.

V gene TRBV29-1 combines with J gene TRBJ1-2; D is uncertain. The CDR3 is 11 amino acids. Per germline, CDR1 SQVTM and CDR2 ANQGSEA. V shed 3 bases and J shed 0 bases, with 2 bases lying between them. Written as DNA, the CDR3 is TGCAGCGTTGACCCTAACTATGGCTACACCTTC. Translation gives CSVDPNYGYTF.

This clone appeared a single time. The V and J genes are TRBV5-1 and TRBJ2-7; D gene uncertain. V lost 0 bases to trimming and J lost 0 bases, with 13 bases between them. This CDR3 is 16 amino acids long. Looked up from germline, CDR1 is SGHRS and CDR2 is YFSETQ. The CDR3 nucleotides read TGCGCCAGCAGCTTGGCCGGACGGGCGCTCTCCTACGAGCAGTACTTC. Protein sequence: CASSLAGRALSYEQYF.

The table lists this clone with many counts. The same CDR3 is also encoded by other DNA sequences in this sample. The genes are TRBV28 and TRBJ2-7, with D perhaps matching TRBD1 (5 bases). There are 14 residues in the CDR3. V was trimmed by 3 bases and J by 0 bases, leaving 9 bases between them. Germline values: CDR1 MDHEN, CDR2 SYDVKM. Here the CDR3 DNA reads TGTGCCAGCAGTTTGGGGCACCACTCCTACGAGCAGTACTTC. Protein sequence: CASSLGHHSYEQYF.

The V and J genes are TRBV18 and TRBJ2-6; the match to TRBD1 covers 12 bases. CDR3 length equals 17 residues. Germline lookup yields CDR1 KGHSH and CDR2 LQKENI. V gave up 6 bases and J gave up 2 bases; unmatched junction bases: 5. CDR3: CASSLGTGGAGANVLTF. CDR3 in DNA: TGTGCCAGCTCTCTGGGGACAGGGGGCGCTGGGGCCAACGTCCTGACTTTC.

The chain is built from TRBV2 and TRBJ2-1; 7 bases are a match to TRBD2. With V trimmed by 6 bases and J by 3 bases, 8 bases remained unmatched. CDR3 length equals 15 residues. Germline assignment: CDR1 SNHLY and CDR2 FYNNEI. CDR3 protein: CASSLGLQFYNEQFF. For the CDR3, the DNA is TGTGCCAGCAGCCTGGGACTACAATTCTACAATGAGCAGTTCTTC.

This chain connects TRBV18 to TRBJ2-7; 15 bases match TRBD2. The CDR3 extends over 14 amino acids. V was pared by 3 bases and J by 7 bases, with 1 base of the junction left unmatched. Germline values: CDR1 KGHSH, CDR2 LQKENI. The CDR3 sequence is CASSPGLAGGEQYF. The CDR3 DNA sequence: TGTGCCAGCTCACCGGGACTAGCGGGAGGAGAGCAGTACTTC.

This chain links TRBV5-8 with TRBJ2-4; D could derive from TRBD1 or TRBD2 (5 bases each). Germline CDR1 is SGHTS and CDR2 is YDEGEE. This CDR3 is built from 16 residues. V was shortened by 0 bases and J by 2 bases, with 12 bases between the two germline ends. CDR3 region: CASSLGRDPSKNIQYF. The CDR3 region has the DNA TGTGCCAGCAGCTTGGGAAGGGACCCCTCCAAAAACATTCAGTACTTC.

The chain has TRBV4-1 and TRBJ2-1; TRBD2 agrees at 7 bases. Germline CDR1 MGHRA, CDR2 YSYEKL. This CDR3 has 14 residues. V shed 6 bases, J shed 3 bases, and the junction held 5 bases outside the gene matches. CDR3 coding DNA: TGCGCCAGCAGAGGCGGGAGTATCTACAATGAGCAGTTCTTC. It yields the protein CASRGGSIYNEQFF.

This clone came up once. The genes are TRBV5-4 and TRBJ1-2, with D possibly TRBD1 on 5 matching bases. The germline gives CDR1 SGHNT, CDR2 YYREEE (reference sequence). The CDR3 is 15 residues long. V was shortened by 3 bases and J by 1 base, with 13 bases between the two germline ends. The CDR3 protein is CASSSGGTINYGYTF. In nucleotides, the CDR3 is TGTGCCAGCAGCTCGGGGGGAACAATTAACTATGGCTACACCTTC.

This clone occurred once. The chain recombines TRBV5-1 with TRBJ2-3; 8 nucleotides line up with TRBD2. This CDR3 has 16 amino acids. Germline V CDR1 and CDR2: SGHRS, YFSETQ. Unmatched junction bases numbered 3, after V lost 0 bases and J lost 0 bases. The CDR3 protein is CASSLEVAGSTDTQYF. As DNA, the CDR3 is TGCGCCAGCAGCTTGGAGGTAGCGGGGAGCACAGATACGCAGTATTTT. Supplemented by reference TRBV5-1 and TRBJ2-3, the full variable domain reads KAGVTQTPRYLIKTRGQQVTLSCSPISGHRSVSWYQQTPGQGLQFLFEYFSETQRNKGNFPGRFSGRQFSNSRSEMNVSTLELGDSALYLCASSLEVAGSTDTQYFGPGTRLTVL.

The rearrangement links TRBV21-1 to TRBJ1-2; TRBD1, the table's D call, was not compared with the DNA. TRBV21-1 is a recognized pseudogene. CDR3 length: 14 amino acids. CDR3 nucleotide sequence: TGTGCCAGCAGCCCTTTCCAGGGAAACTATGGCTACACCTTC. Protein: CASSPFQGNYGYTF.

A word on this clone: The sample contains more than one DNA sequence encoding this CDR3. The chain couples TRBV2 to TRBJ1-5; 9 nucleotides match TRBD1. This CDR3 contains 15 residues. The V gene's germline CDR1 is SNHLY and CDR2 FYNNEI. After removal of 6 bases from V and 0 bases from J, the junction contained 3 bases not matched to a gene. The CDR3 DNA sequence: TGTGCCAGCAGCCGACAGGGGGATAGCAATCAGCCCCAGCATTTT. Its translation is CASSRQGDSNQPQHF.

The chain combines TRBV5-4 with TRBJ2-7, with 7 positions matching TRBD1. Germline V CDR1 and CDR2: SGHNT, YYREEE (reference sequence). This CDR3 has 13 residues. V lost 2 bases to trimming and J lost 4 bases; unmatched junction nucleotides: 3. CDR3 nucleotide sequence: TGTGCCAGCAGCTTACAGGGGCAGTACGAGCAGTACTTC. The encoded protein is CASSLQGQYEQYF.

The rearrangement links TRBV18 to TRBJ2-3, with D possibly called TRBD1 or TRBD2 (5 bases each). Trimming removed 6 bases from V and 2 bases from J, with 12 bases in between. The V gene's germline CDR1 is KGHSH and CDR2 LQKENI. The CDR3 spans 14 residues. Written as DNA, the CDR3 is TGTGCCAGCTCCCAGGGAGACAACACAGATACGCAGTATTTT. Amino acid sequence: CASSQGDNTDTQYF.

A note on this clone: The identical CDR3 is also encoded by other nucleotide sequences in the sample. The genes are TRBV5-1 and TRBJ2-2; D tentatively fits TRBD1 or TRBD2 (5 bases each). The CDR3 extends over 15 amino acids. Between the trimmed V and J ends, which lost 0 bases and 2 bases, there was a span of 8 bases. Germline CDR1 reads SGHRS; CDR2 reads YFSETQ. CDR3: CASSLGGTNTGELFF. The DNA of the CDR3 is TGCGCCAGCAGCTTGGGTGGGACCAACACCGGGGAGCTGTTTTTT.